The text below deals with one T cell receptor (beta chain). Its target is not known. The sample originates from a study of post-analysis software for immune sequencing data. Study details: Disease trajectories encompassed relapsing-remitting, secondary progressive and progressive-relapsing multiple sclerosis. Study-level results: The study found TRBV5-6, TRBV5-1 and TRBV20-1 among five or six TRBV segments more frequent in patients than controls. Those samples that were prepared in the same batch co-clustered strongly by F measure.

Presence of unique molecular identifiers characterized the TCR beta cDNA libraries. Starting from approximately 0.95 to 9.8 million T cells, the study yielded 460,000 or so cDNA molecules. TCRdb analysed the PCR reads with MiXCR anew, one entry per CDR3 protein. The table includes some 700,000 distinct CDR3 sequences, over 45% detected once. Germline V gene lookup returns CDR1 SGHRS and CDR2 YFSETQ. The CDR3 spans 17 residues. V lost 6 bases and J lost 5; bases outside the gene matches: 16. The sequence came from a girl aged 2 to 10 with multiple sclerosis. Sequences were obtained from blood. The chain has TRBV5-1 and TRBJ2-1; 8 nucleotides align to TRBD2. CDR3 region: CASTRDLRLAGDNEQFF. DNA of the CDR3: TGCGCCAGCACCAGGGACCTAAGGCTAGCGGGCGACAATGAGCAGTTCTTC. The whole variable domain, filled in from reference TRBV5-1 and TRBJ2-1, reads KAGVTQTPRYLIKTRGQQVTLSCSPISGHRSVSWYQQTPGQGLQFLFEYFSETQRNKGNFPGRFSGRQFSNSRSEMNVSTLELGDSALYLCASTRDLRLAGDNEQFFGPGTRLTVL.